Following are 10 T cell receptor beta chains from one sample sequenced in a study of T-cell reconstitution after alpha-beta-depleted transplantation in children. A library of TCRbeta sequences, prepared with unique molecular identifiers, was generated. TCRdb called the PCR reads again in MiXCR, with one record for every CDR3 protein. The repertoire consists of a few hundred thousand distinct CDR3 sequences, with around 20% occurring once and the leading ten covering over 9.5%. The sequences come from PBMCs, mostly from graft donor cells, collected 180 days after TCRalphabeta/CD19-depleted stem cell transplant. The receptors shown here come from a male patient between 5 and 17 years old who had a stem cell transplant for acute lymphoblastic leukemia, so the T cells may come from the graft donor.

The rearrangement joins TRBV18 to TRBJ2-1; D call uncertain. Germline-derived CDR1 and CDR2 are KGHSH and LQKENI. This CDR3 is built from 15 residues. Trimming took off 2 bases at V and 0 bases at J, with 8 bases between the two ends. In DNA, the CDR3 is TGTGCCAGCTCACCAAGCACCCTCTCCTACAATGAGCAGTTCTTC. It is translated as CASSPSTLSYNEQFF.

This clonotype was seen a few times. The rearrangement joins TRBV7-3 to TRBJ2-1; D gene ambiguous. Germline-derived CDR1 and CDR2 are SGHTA and FQGTGA. This CDR3 contains 14 residues. V was clipped by 8 bases and J by 0 bases, with 11 bases between them. DNA of the CDR3: TGTGCCAGCGTAAAAGGTGGCTCCTACAATGAGCAGTTCTTC. Protein sequence: CASVKGGSYNEQFF.

The rearrangement links TRBV5-1 to TRBJ2-1; 11 bases align to TRBD1. Germline loops: CDR1 SGHRS, CDR2 YFSETQ. CDR3 size: 16 residues. V dropped 4 bases and J dropped 8; count of bases not matched to a gene: 11. The chain's CDR3 is CASSGWGTGGLDEQFF. CDR3 nucleotide sequence: TGCGCCAGCAGCGGTTGGGGGACAGGGGGTCTTGATGAGCAGTTCTTC.

This clonotype was seen at least ten times. This sequence joins TRBV7-3 and TRBJ2-5, with TRBD1 identical over 9 bases. The germline V gene encodes CDR1 SGHTA and CDR2 FQGTGA. The CDR3 contains 14 residues. The junction had 6 bases not matched to a gene; V was cut back by 8 bases and J by 2 bases. CDR3 coding DNA: TGTGCCAGCTCGCTGACAGGGGGACAAGAGACCCAGTACTTC. Its protein is CASSLTGGQETQYF.

This chain joins TRBV20-1 and TRBJ2-7; D gene uncertain. The germline CDR1 and CDR2 sequences are DFQATT and SNEGSKA (reference sequence). The CDR3 runs 13 residues. V lost 0 bases and J 0 bases, leaving 6 bases between the germline ends. For the CDR3, the DNA is TGCAGTGCTAGAGACACGTCCTCCTACGAGCAGTACTTC. It yields the protein CSARDTSSYEQYF.

The chain is built from TRBV12-3 or TRBV12-4 and TRBJ2-1; 11 bases agree with TRBD2. CDR3 length: 18 residues. V lost 1 base and J lost 7; bases outside the gene matches: 12. The CDR3 is CASSLGRTVTSGTNEQFF. CDR3 coding DNA: TGTGCCAGCAGTTTAGGCCGAACGGTGACTAGCGGGACGAATGAGCAGTTCTTC.

This clonotype was picked up a small number of times. The chain combines TRBV5-5 with TRBJ2-3; D might be TRBD2 (6 bases). V was shortened by 3 bases and J by 2 bases, with 13 bases between the two germline ends. CDR3 length: 15 residues. Germline loops: CDR1 SGHKS, CDR2 YYEKEE (reference sequence). CDR3 DNA: TGTGCCAGCAGCTCTGCGGAGCGGGTCACAGATACGCAGTATTTT. Protein sequence: CASSSAERVTDTQYF.

This clonotype appeared a few times. The chain is built from TRBV3-1 and TRBJ2-5; TRBD2 matches 9 bases. The CDR3 runs 14 residues. J lost 3 bases, V lost 2 bases, and 1 base had no gene match. The germline CDR1 and CDR2 sequences are LGHDT and YNNKEL (reference sequence). CDR3 nucleotides: TGTGCCAGCAGCCAAATAGCGGGAGAAGAGACCCAGTACTTC. Protein product: CASSQIAGEETQYF.

CDR3 in amino acids: CASSPGDRYGYTF. The CDR3 region has the DNA TGTGCCAGCTCACCAGGGGACCGCTATGGCTACACCTTC. The V gene is TRBV18, the J gene TRBJ1-2, with D possibly TRBD1 on 5 matching bases. This CDR3 comprises 13 residues. Germline V gene sequence: CDR1 KGHSH, CDR2 LQKENI. Trimming cost V 2 bases and J 4 bases, with 8 bases left between them.

J is TRBJ1-4 and V is TRBV7-9; D not certain. The CDR3 spans 14 residues. The V end lost 5 bases, the J end lost 4 bases, and 11 bases lay between the germline ends. The germline CDR1 and CDR2 sequences are SEHNR and FQNEAQ (reference sequence). CDR3 nucleotide sequence: TGTGCCAGCAGCCAGGCGTTGCGTAATGAAAAACTGTTTTTT. It translates to CASSQALRNEKLFF.